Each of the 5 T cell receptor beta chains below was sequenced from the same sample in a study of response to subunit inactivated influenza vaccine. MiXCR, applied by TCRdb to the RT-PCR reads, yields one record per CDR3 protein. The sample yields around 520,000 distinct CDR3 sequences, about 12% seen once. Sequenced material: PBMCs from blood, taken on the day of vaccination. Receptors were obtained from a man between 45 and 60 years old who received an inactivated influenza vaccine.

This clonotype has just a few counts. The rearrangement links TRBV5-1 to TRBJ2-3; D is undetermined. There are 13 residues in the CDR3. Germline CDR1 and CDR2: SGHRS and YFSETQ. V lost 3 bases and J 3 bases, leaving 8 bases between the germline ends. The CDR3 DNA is TGCGCCAGCAGCTCAATTGAGACAGATACGCAGTATTTT. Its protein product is CASSSIETDTQYF.

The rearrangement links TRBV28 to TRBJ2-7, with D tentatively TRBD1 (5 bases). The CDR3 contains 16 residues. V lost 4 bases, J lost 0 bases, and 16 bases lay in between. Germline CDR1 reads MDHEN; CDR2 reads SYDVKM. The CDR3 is CASSSPRTTNSYEQYF. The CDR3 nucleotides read TGTGCCAGCAGTTCCCCGAGGACAACGAACTCCTACGAGCAGTACTTC.

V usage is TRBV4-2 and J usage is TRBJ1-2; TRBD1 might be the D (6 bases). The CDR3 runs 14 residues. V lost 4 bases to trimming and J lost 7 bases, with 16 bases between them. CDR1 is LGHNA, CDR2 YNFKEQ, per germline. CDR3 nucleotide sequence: TGTGCCAGCAGCCCCTCCCCGGGGGCAGGTGGCTACACCTTC. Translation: CASSPSPGAGGYTF.

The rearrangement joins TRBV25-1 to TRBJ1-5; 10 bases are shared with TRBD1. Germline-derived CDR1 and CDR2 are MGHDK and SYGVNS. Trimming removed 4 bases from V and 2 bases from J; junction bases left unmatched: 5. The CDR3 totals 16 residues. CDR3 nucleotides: TGTGCCAGCAGTGCGACAGGGGGCGCCGGCAATCAGCCCCAGCATTTT. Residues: CASSATGGAGNQPQHF.

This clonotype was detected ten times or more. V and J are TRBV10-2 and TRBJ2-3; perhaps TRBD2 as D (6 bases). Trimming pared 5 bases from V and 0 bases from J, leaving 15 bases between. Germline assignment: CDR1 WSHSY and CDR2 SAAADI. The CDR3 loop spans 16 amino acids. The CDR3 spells CASSLGTPHSTDTQYF. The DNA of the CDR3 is TGCGCCAGCAGTCTCGGGACTCCTCATAGCACAGATACGCAGTATTTT.